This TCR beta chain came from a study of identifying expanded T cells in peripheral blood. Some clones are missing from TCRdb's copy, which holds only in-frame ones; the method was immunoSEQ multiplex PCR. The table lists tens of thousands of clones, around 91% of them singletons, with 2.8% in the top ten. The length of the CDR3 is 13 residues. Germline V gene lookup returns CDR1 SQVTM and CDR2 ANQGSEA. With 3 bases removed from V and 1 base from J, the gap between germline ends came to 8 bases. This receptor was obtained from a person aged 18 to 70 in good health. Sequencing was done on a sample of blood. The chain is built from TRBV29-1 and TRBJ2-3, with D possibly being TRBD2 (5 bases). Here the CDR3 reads CSVDEGGTDTQYF. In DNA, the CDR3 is TGCAGCGTTGATGAGGGCGGCACAGATACGCAGTATTTT.